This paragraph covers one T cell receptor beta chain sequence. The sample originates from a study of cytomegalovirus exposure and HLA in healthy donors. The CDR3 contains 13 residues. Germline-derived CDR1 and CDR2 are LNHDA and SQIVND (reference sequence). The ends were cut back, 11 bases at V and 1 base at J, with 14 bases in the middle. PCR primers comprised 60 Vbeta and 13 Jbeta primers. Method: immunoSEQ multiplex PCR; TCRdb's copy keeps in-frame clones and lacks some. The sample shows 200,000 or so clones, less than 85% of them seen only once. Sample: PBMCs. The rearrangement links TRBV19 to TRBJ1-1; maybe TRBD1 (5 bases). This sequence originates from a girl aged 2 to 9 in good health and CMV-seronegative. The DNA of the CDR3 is TGTGCCTGTGCCCCAACAGGGAACACTGAAGCTTTCTTT. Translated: CACAPTGNTEAFF.